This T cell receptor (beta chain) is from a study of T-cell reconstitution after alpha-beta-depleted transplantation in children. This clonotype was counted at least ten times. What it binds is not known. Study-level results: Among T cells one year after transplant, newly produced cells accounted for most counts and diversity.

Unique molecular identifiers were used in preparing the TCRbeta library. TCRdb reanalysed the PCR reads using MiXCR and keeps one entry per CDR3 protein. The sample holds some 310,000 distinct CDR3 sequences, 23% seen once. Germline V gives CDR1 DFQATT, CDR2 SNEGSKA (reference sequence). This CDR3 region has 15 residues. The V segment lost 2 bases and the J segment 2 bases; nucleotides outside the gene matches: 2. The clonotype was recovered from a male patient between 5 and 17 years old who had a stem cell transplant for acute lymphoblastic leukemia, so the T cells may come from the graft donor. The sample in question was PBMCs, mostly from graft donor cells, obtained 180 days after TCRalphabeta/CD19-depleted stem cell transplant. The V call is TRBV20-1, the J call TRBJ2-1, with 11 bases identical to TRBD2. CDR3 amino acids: CSARRLAGTYNEQFF. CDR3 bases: TGCAGTGCTAGACGACTAGCGGGGACCTACAATGAGCAGTTCTTC.